Described below is a single TCR beta chain sequence and its context. Its antigen is as yet unknown. This specimen comes from a study of shared clonotypes between healthy human individuals. Study-wide points: Clonotypes that were shared across several donors made up roughly 5.2% of naive CD4 clonotypes.

J lost 5 bases, V lost 4 bases, and 7 bases had no gene match. The CDR3 sequence is 16 residues long. CDR1 is MDHEN and CDR2 is SYDVKM in the germline V gene. Sequencing was performed with immunoSEQ multiplex PCR; in TCRdb, only in-frame clones are kept and a portion is missing. The sample lists about 680,000 clones; around 72% were seen once. This sequence originates from a woman in her 30s in good health. This chain links TRBV28 with TRBJ2-3; 12 nucleotides align to TRBD2. Material: memory CD4+ T cells sorted from blood. Subset: CD45RA-negative fraction. This CDR3 is CASSSLTSGSRDTQYF. CDR3 nucleotide sequence: TGTGCCAGCAGTTCTCTGACTAGCGGGAGCCGAGATACGCAGTATTTT.